This TCR beta chain was sequenced in a study of cytomegalovirus exposure and HLA in healthy donors (dated by TCRdb to 2015 to 2018). In the study overall: An earlier analysis of approximately 640 of the donors reported approximately 290 Gb of sequence data and around 110 million unique TCR beta sequences from about 180 million T cells. Roughly 290 gigabases of sequencing data and roughly 80 million unique TCR sequences made up an early release that covered over 550 HLA-typed donors. Of the 398 genotyped donors, around 81% fell in the genetic ancestry cluster associated with self-reported Caucasian donors. The study aimed to test whether signatures of past pathogen exposure could be identified by cataloging public T cell receptors. Using immunosequencing, the study profiled T cell repertoires from 666 subjects and related those repertoires to cytomegalovirus serostatus. Along with the approximately 700-subject first cohort, a separate validation cohort of over 90 different subjects was used. To predict cytomegalovirus infection status, the study combined high-throughput TCR immunosequencing, statistical association of individual TCRs with disease status, and machine learning. A later analysis re-examined previously published TCR beta repertoires from more than 650 donors and added high-resolution HLA genotyping to investigate patterns of TCR occurrence. In the later analysis, no new phenotypic data were used to find candidate immune exposures; instead, reliance was placed on TCR beta sequences and their occurrence across donors. In an earlier analysis of a few hundred of the donors, high-throughput TCR beta sequencing was used to judge whether each TCR beta V gene segment behaved as functional or pseudogenic. Donor age, sex, ethnicity and CMV serostatus were collected together with the repertoire data. Genome-wide SNP genotypes for about 60% of the roughly 700 donors were used in a later genetic analysis, which treated that subset as a discovery cohort. All discovery cohort repertoires had been generated using a single sequencing platform. Class I and class II HLA loci were covered by the typing at four-digit resolution. Typing coverage varied by locus: about 629-630 donors for A, B, C, DRB1 and DQB1; 500 to 550 for DQA1; around 610 for DPA1; roughly 470 for DPB1. Roughly 5 DR-DQ haplotypes were handled as single units for association and clustering, since linkage in the cohort was strong. Among roughly 370 genotyped donors of the cohort, an average of around 240,000 unique TCR beta nucleotide sequences were sequenced per donor, around 20% of them non-productive.

The library relied on the immunoSEQ multiplex PCR assay. A mixture of 60 forward primers for TCR Vbeta segments and 13 reverse primers for TCR Jbeta segments was used in the multiplex PCR. Amplification of the CDR3 region of rearranged TCR beta genes was performed with a multiplex PCR assay on genomic DNA. Amplified TCR beta libraries were sequenced as 87-base-pair reads on the Illumina HiSeq System. Per the authors' processing: A later analysis counted around 72 million unique TCR beta chains across the 666 repertoires, and around 9.9 million of these chains were shared by at least two donors. To remove PCR and sequencing errors, raw reads were error-corrected and collapsed into unique sequences using a nearest-neighbor algorithm that merged closely related sequences. Alignment of CDR3 sequences to IMGT reference sequences was used to assign V, D and J gene segments. For a sequence to be retained, a match of at least six nucleotides to both a V gene segment and a J gene segment was required. A rearrangement was called productive if the CDR3 had no stop codons and remained in frame with V and J, and every other rearrangement was called non-productive. CDR3 was defined by IMGT convention, running from the second conserved V-encoded cysteine to the conserved J-encoded phenylalanine. The earlier analysis of roughly 590 of the donors excluded any sequence lacking an unambiguous match to a single V gene segment. In an earlier analysis of a few hundred of the donors, V segments were called functional above 56.7% productive rearrangements and were called segregating when the between-donor standard deviation exceeded 5%. A statistical classification framework was built for diagnosing cytomegalovirus status from the catalog of TCR beta chain sequences. In a later analysis, V and J genes were assigned by comparing TCR nucleotide sequences against IMGT/GENE-DB human TR gene sequences. Using the TCRdist pipeline, a later analysis assigned CDR3 sequences along with most-parsimonious VDJ recombination scenarios. In a later analysis, each TCR beta chain was defined by its CDR3 amino acid sequence together with its V-gene family, and reads lacking a unique V-gene family were excluded. In a later analysis, 550 to 650 highly shared, low-generation-probability nucleotide sequences were removed to address suspected cross-contamination and a sequencing artifact. A later analysis calculated a clonal expansion index for each public chain from normalized within-repertoire ranks of inferred template counts. Generation probabilities in a later analysis came from a VDJ recombination model fitted to out-of-frame rearrangements, and those results were checked against IGoR. Hypergeometric tests were used in a later analysis to score TCR-TCR, TCR-HLA and TCR-CMV co-occurrence, with a repertoire-size bias correction applied to the TCR pairs. In a later analysis, false discovery rates were estimated by permuting HLA or CMV assignments 20 times. In a later analysis, co-occurring TCRs were grouped with DBSCAN, and TCRdist sequence similarity was added when clustering was performed within HLA-allele-positive subsets. Repertoires with fewer than 30,000 or more than 120,000 public chains, plus five repertoires with anomalous nucleotide sharing, were excluded from co-occurrence clustering. TCRdb carries this immuneACCESS record with in-frame sequences only. Its versions omit some clonotypes, under half of them owing to an unresolved V gene in the studies checked, with the rest unexplained. From that table come the V and J calls and clone size; the DNA was used to work out D and trimming. The sample's clone listing holds roughly 120,000 clones. Around 4% of the sample is held by the ten biggest clonotypes.

In the case of this clone: Its binding antigen is unknown.

The CDR3 goes from the cysteine to the phenylalanine over 15 residues. The kept DNA is CDR3 alone, 45 bases in frame from the first base. Deletion took 2 bases off V and 0 bases off J, with a span of 8 bases between the germline ends. The CDR1 and CDR2 encoded by the germline V gene are KGHSH and LQKENI. The cohort consisted of approximately 690 healthy bone marrow donors. At the time of sampling, every cohort member was nominally healthy, though immune exposures that went unrecorded were likely present. The donor tested CMV seronegative and was one of the 352 seronegative cohort members. A peripheral blood sample was collected from each donor, and TCR beta sequencing was performed on peripheral blood mononuclear cells. Genomic DNA was extracted from the blood cell samples with the Qiagen DNeasy Blood Extraction Kit. Results the study describes overall, beyond this receptor: The 87-base-pair reads could not distinguish some IMGT-functional V segments, including TRBV6-2 and TRBV6-3, so those segments were excluded. A group of highly shared sequence variants was considered likely to be a technical artifact of the sequencing pipeline. Three of the identified cytomegalovirus-associated TCR beta chains were confirmed in vitro to be specific for cytomegalovirus antigens. According to a later genetic analysis, donors in an Asian-associated ancestry cluster had fewer N-insertions in productive TCRs than the approximately 700-donor mean. A further reported finding was that TCR beta sequences accurately predicted the HLA-A and HLA-B alleles for most subjects in the first cohort. The classifier was reported to diagnose cytomegalovirus status with high specificity and sensitivity in both the original and validation cohorts. A later analysis associated approximately 17,000 TCR beta sequences with specific HLA alleles at a false discovery rate of 0.05. A total of roughly 160 TCR beta chains were listed by the study as associated with cytomegalovirus. Compared with equally common non-associated chains, HLA-associated TCR beta chains in a later analysis were more clonally expanded and had lower generation probabilities. About 17 rarely observed V segments, including chromosome 9 orphons, were excluded from the earlier analysis of several hundred of the donors because counts were too low. Linkage disequilibrium might explain the correlated functional status among segregating V segments, but an unknown experimental factor could not be excluded. Because some donors lacked HLA typing at each locus, the association tests relied only on the typed subset. In a later analysis, several top co-occurrence clusters were reported to appear linked to parvovirus B19, influenza, CMV and Epstein-Barr virus. The authors suggested that the approach could potentially be extended to other disease states and immunological phenotypes. In a later analysis, most CMV-associated TCR beta chains were found to appear HLA-restricted, with HLA associations seemingly driven largely by CMV exposure. Strong co-occurrence of HLA alleles, especially DR and DQ, made assigning TCR associations to individual alleles difficult. An association between a missense DCLRE1C variant and V-gene and J-gene trimming of TCR beta chains was found in a later genetic analysis and replicated in an independent cohort. Across donors, most TCR sequences were observed very rarely, whereas some public TCRs were present in many individuals. Roughly uniform sequencing depth across donors was assumed in presence/absence analyses, although this assumption may not hold. According to a later analysis, TCR association rates differed among HLA loci, with DRB1 alleles showing the most associated TCRs and HLA-C alleles showing the fewest. The only immune exposure information available for the cohort was CMV serostatus. Broadly in line with IMGT annotations, most TCR beta V segments showed up in productive rearrangements about 87% or about 30% of the time in an earlier analysis of around 550 of the donors. This cohort had only TCR beta chains sequenced, and the lack of alpha or paired-chain data limited which features could be detected.

The receptor was isolated from a young man in good health and CMV-seronegative. This sequence uses TRBV18 and TRBJ2-1; the D gene cannot be resolved reliably. Sequencing was done on a sample of PBMCs. The nucleotides are TGTGCCAGCTCACCAGTCTATAGCTCCTACAATGAGCAGTTCTTC. This is translated as CASSPVYSSYNEQFF. Here the CDR3 is joined to the reference TRBV18 and TRBJ2-1 genes, and the full variable domain is: NAGVMQNPRHLVRRRGQEARLRCSPMKGHSHVYWYRQLPEEGLKFMVYLQKENIIDESGMPKERFSAEFPKEGPSILRIQQVVRGDSAAYFCASSPVYSSYNEQFFGPGTRLTVL.